Listed below are T cell receptor beta chains from one sample, sequenced in a study of blood T cells in healthy people across ages. TCRdb independently ran MiXCR on the 5' RACE reads; one entry per CDR3 protein. In the table there are about 640,000 distinct CDR3 sequences, roughly 58% of which are singletons. Sequencing used blood. The source is a man aged 60 to 69 in good health. Each CDR3 is given without its conserved first and last residue. D genes are given only for firm matches.

d_gene: .; j_gene: TRBJ2-3; v_gene: TRBV10-3; CDR3aa: AISEGAPGTQY
d_gene: .; j_gene: TRBJ2-7; v_gene: TRBV20-1; CDR3aa: SANPNRVHEQY
d_gene: TRBD2; j_gene: TRBJ2-5; v_gene: TRBV12-3/TRBV12-4; CDR3aa: ASSLSAGLADRTQY
d_gene: TRBD1; j_gene: TRBJ1-1; v_gene: TRBV7-2; CDR3aa: ASRLEAGGRTRAF
d_gene: .; j_gene: TRBJ2-1; v_gene: TRBV21-1; CDR3aa: ASSKVGGALGDLLAGGPPEQF
d_gene: .; j_gene: TRBJ2-1; v_gene: TRBV10-3; CDR3aa: ASLIKATEQF
d_gene: .; j_gene: TRBJ1-2; v_gene: TRBV25-1; CDR3aa: ASSGSGWNYGYT
d_gene: .; j_gene: TRBJ2-1; v_gene: TRBV5-1; CDR3aa: ASSLARDLPYNEQF
d_gene: .; j_gene: TRBJ2-4; v_gene: TRBV3-1; CDR3aa: ASSQDLTLAKNIQY
d_gene: .; j_gene: TRBJ2-7; v_gene: TRBV2; CDR3aa: ASNDRFSAQY
d_gene: .; j_gene: TRBJ1-1; v_gene: TRBV5-1; CDR3aa: ASSFARDGVGTEAF
d_gene: .; j_gene: TRBJ2-5; v_gene: TRBV2; CDR3aa: ASSDEKTQY
d_gene: TRBD1; j_gene: TRBJ1-1; v_gene: TRBV6-6; CDR3aa: ASSLPHRGWDTEAF
d_gene: .; j_gene: TRBJ2-1; v_gene: TRBV5-4; CDR3aa: ASSYDWNNEQF
d_gene: .; j_gene: TRBJ1-1; v_gene: TRBV29-1; CDR3aa: SVEGTWNTEAF
d_gene: .; j_gene: TRBJ2-2; v_gene: TRBV4-1; CDR3aa: ASSQGLTGELF
d_gene: TRBD1; j_gene: TRBJ2-1; v_gene: TRBV3-1; CDR3aa: ASSHTGGAAYNEQF
d_gene: .; j_gene: TRBJ2-5; v_gene: TRBV5-1; CDR3aa: ASSLVGSYVQETQY
d_gene: .; j_gene: TRBJ1-2; v_gene: TRBV5-1; CDR3aa: ASSSGQSYGYT
d_gene: TRBD2; j_gene: TRBJ2-1; v_gene: TRBV5-1; CDR3aa: ASSLLAGGVANEQF
d_gene: TRBD2; j_gene: TRBJ2-7; v_gene: TRBV7-8; CDR3aa: ASSFTERGLSYEQY
d_gene: .; j_gene: TRBJ2-5; v_gene: TRBV6-6; CDR3aa: ASNYAGVGETQY
d_gene: .; j_gene: TRBJ1-2; v_gene: TRBV3-1; CDR3aa: ASSDWDAGNYGYT
d_gene: .; j_gene: TRBJ1-6; v_gene: TRBV9; CDR3aa: ASSRTSGGGYNSPLH
d_gene: .; j_gene: TRBJ1-1; v_gene: TRBV10-3; CDR3aa: AISARGRDMNTEAF
d_gene: .; j_gene: TRBJ2-3; v_gene: TRBV2; CDR3aa: ASSALRGTDTQY
d_gene: TRBD1; j_gene: TRBJ1-2; v_gene: TRBV4-1; CDR3aa: ASSQDSLVTGGNYGYT